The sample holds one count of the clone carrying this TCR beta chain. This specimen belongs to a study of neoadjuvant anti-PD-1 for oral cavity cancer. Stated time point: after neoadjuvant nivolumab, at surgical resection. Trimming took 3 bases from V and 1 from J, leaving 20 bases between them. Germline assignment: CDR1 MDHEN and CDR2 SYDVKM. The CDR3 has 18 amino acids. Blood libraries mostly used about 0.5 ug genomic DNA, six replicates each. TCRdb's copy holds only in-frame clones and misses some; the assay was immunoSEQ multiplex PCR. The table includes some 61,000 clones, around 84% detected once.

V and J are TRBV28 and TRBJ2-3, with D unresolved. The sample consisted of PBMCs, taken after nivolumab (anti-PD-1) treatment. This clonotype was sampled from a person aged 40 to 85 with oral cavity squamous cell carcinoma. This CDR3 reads CASSFLRAQSWGTDTQYF. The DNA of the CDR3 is TGTGCCAGCAGTTTCTTACGGGCCCAGAGTTGGGGCACAGATACGCAGTATTTT.